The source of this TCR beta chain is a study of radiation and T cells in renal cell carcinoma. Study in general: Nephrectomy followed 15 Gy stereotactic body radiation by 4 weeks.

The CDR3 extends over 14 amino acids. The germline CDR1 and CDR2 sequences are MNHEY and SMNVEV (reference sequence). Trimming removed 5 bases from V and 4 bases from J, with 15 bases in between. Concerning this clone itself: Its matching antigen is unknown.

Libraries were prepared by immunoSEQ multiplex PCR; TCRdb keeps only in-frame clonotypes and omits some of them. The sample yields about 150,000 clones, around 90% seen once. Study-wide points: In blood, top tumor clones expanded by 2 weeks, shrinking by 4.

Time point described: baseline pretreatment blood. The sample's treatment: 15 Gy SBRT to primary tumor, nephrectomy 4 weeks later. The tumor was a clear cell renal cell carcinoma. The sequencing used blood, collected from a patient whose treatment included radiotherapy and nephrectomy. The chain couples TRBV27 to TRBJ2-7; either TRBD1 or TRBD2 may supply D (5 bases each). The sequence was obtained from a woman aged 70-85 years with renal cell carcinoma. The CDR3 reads CASSKLGREYEQYF. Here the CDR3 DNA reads TGTGCCAGCAGTAAACTAGGCAGGGAGTACGAGCAGTACTTC.